A single sample gave rise to the 18 T cell receptor beta chains below, sequenced in a study of chemoradiotherapy in HPV16-positive cancers. Profiled with immunoSEQ multiplex PCR; TCRdb holds only in-frame clones, not every one. The repertoire has 9,500 to 12,000 clones, 74% of them found once; the top ten carry 36%. Collection of the sample occurred from a patient who underwent chemoradiotherapy. These receptors were taken from a human donor with HPV-associated anogenital cancer.

This sequence joins TRBV6-1 and TRBJ1-2, with 7 bases aligning to TRBD1. Trimming removed 4 bases from V and 4 bases from J; junction bases left unmatched: 12. Germline V lookup: CDR1 MNHNS, CDR2 SASEGT. The CDR3 length is 16 residues. Here the CDR3 reads CASSAGTAAFSYGYTF. The CDR3 bases are TGTGCCAGCAGTGCCGGGACAGCAGCCTTCTCCTATGGCTACACCTTC.

The V gene is TRBV6-5, the J gene TRBJ2-3; the match to TRBD1 covers 8 bases. V dropped 5 bases and J dropped 5; count of bases not matched to a gene: 6. Germline V CDR1 and CDR2: MNHEY, SVGAGI. CDR3 size: 14 residues. The CDR3 DNA reads TGTGCCAGCAGTACCGGGACAGGCGGAGATACGCAGTATTTT. Residues: CASSTGTGGDTQYF.

This clone has more than one count but fewer than ten. The chain employs TRBV5-1 and TRBJ2-2; 7 bases align to TRBD1. This CDR3 spans 15 amino acids. The V gene's germline CDR1 is SGHRS and CDR2 YFSETQ. V shed 7 bases and J 0 bases; nucleotides not matched to a gene: 6. CDR3 amino acids: CASDPGTANTGELFF. CDR3 bases: TGCGCCAGCGATCCCGGGACAGCGAACACCGGGGAGCTGTTTTTT.

This chain connects TRBV4-3 to TRBJ2-7; D is unclear. Germline CDR1 is LGHNA and CDR2 is YSLEER. Deletions cut 3 bases from V and 8 bases from J, with 17 bases between. CDR3 length: 14 amino acids. In DNA, the CDR3 is TGCGCCAGCAGCCAGATCGATCCGCCGTTCCAGCAGTACTTC. This gives the protein CASSQIDPPFQQYF.

CDR3 region: CASSLPRTGRLYV. In nucleotides, the CDR3 is TGTGCCAGCAGTTTACCCCGGACAGGGAGGCTGTACGTC. J is TRBJ2-7 and V is TRBV27; 8 nucleotides match TRBD1. CDR3 length equals 13 residues. V lost 2 bases and J lost 12; bases outside the gene matches: 9. Germline values: CDR1 MNHEY, CDR2 SMNVEV (reference sequence).

This clone appeared once. The V gene is TRBV27, the J gene TRBJ2-1, with D perhaps matching TRBD2 (6 bases). The CDR3 is made up of 14 amino acids. Germline V lookup: CDR1 MNHEY, CDR2 SMNVEV (reference sequence). In nucleotides, the CDR3 is TGTCCGCGGCAGGAGGGGACGCCTCGGCATGAGCAGTTCTTC. It yields the protein CPRQEGTPRHEQFF.

This clone is medium-sized by share. The chain has TRBV6-4 and TRBJ2-2; D gene unclear. Germline loops: CDR1 MRHNA, CDR2 SNTAGT. The CDR3 extends over 13 amino acids. The V gene lost 2 bases and the J gene lost 6 bases, with 7 bases spanning the gap. This CDR3 reads CASSDRESGELFF. The DNA for the CDR3 is TGTGCCAGCAGTGACAGGGAATCCGGGGAGCTGTTTTTT.

The gene calls are TRBV7-2 and TRBJ1-6; D remains unclear. V lost 2 bases and J lost 9, with 8 bases in between. Germline-derived CDR1 and CDR2 are SGHTA and FQGNSA. The CDR3 has 13 amino acids. The CDR3 is CASSLTTASPLHF. The CDR3 DNA follows: TGTGCCAGCAGCTTAACGACGGCTTCACCCCTCCACTTT. The complete variable domain, with remaining parts taken from reference TRBV7-2 and TRBJ1-6, reads GAGVSQSPSNKVTEKGKDVELRCDPISGHTALYWYRQSLGQGLEFLIYFQGNSAPDKSGLPSDRFSAERTGGSVSTLTIQRTQQEDSAVYLCASSLTTASPLHFGNGTRLTVT.

This clone was seen a handful of times. V usage is TRBV7-2 and J usage is TRBJ1-5, with 8 positions matching TRBD1. There are 17 residues in the CDR3. V gave up 2 bases and J gave up 4 bases; unmatched junction bases: 10. Germline V gene sequence: CDR1 SGHTA, CDR2 FQGNSA. The CDR3 here is CASSLRFLGQANQPQHF. The CDR3 region has the DNA TGTGCCAGCAGCTTAAGATTCTTGGGACAGGCTAATCAGCCCCAGCATTTT.

The chain carries TRBV9 and TRBJ2-7; a possible D gene is TRBD2 (5 bases). Germline V CDR1 and CDR2: SGDLS, YYNGEE. The CDR3 is made up of 15 amino acids. V lost 0 bases and J lost 2, with 12 bases in between. The CDR3 DNA reads as TGTGCCAGCAGCGTAGACCCCCGAGGGACCTACGAGCAGTACTTC. Protein product: CASSVDPRGTYEQYF.

The V gene is TRBV18, the J gene TRBJ1-1; weak D call: TRBD1 (6 bases). V was pared by 5 bases and J by 6 bases, with 10 bases between. This CDR3 spans 12 amino acids. CDR1 and CDR2 (germline): KGHSH, LQKENI. The CDR3 DNA is TGTGCCAGCTCATCCGGACAGTCTGAAGCTTTCTTT. Translation gives CASSSGQSEAFF.

The gene calls are TRBV7-6 and TRBJ2-1; the D is unclear. The CDR3 sequence is 15 residues long. The V end was cut by 1 base, the J end by 0 bases, with 7 bases between. Germline V gene sequence: CDR1 SGHVS, CDR2 FNYEAQ. CDR3 nucleotide sequence: TGTGCCAGCAGCTTAGAGGCAGTCTCCTACAATGAGCAGTTCTTC. This translates into CASSLEAVSYNEQFF.

The chain joins TRBV5-1 to TRBJ2-3; D perhaps matches TRBD2 (8 bases). The CDR3 is made up of 17 amino acids. Germline CDR1 reads SGHRS; CDR2 reads YFSETQ. The V end was cut by 1 base, the J end by 6 bases, with 21 bases between. Here the CDR3 DNA reads TGCGCCAGCAGCTTGTCAGGGGGACTAGTTCGCCCGGATACGCAGTATTTT. Its translation: CASSLSGGLVRPDTQYF.

The rearrangement joins TRBV4-3 to TRBJ1-2; D gene unclear. Germline CDR1 and CDR2: LGHNA and YSLEER. Trimming stripped 0 bases from V and 8 bases from J, with 10 bases between. The CDR3 is 13 residues long. CDR3 region: CASSQEISTGYTF. CDR3 coding DNA: TGCGCCAGCAGCCAAGAGATAAGTACGGGCTACACCTTC.

This rearrangement joins TRBV7-8 to TRBJ1-1; possible D gene TRBD1, 6 bases. Germline V lookup: CDR1 SGHVS, CDR2 FQNEAQ. V lost 1 base and J lost 2, with 8 bases in between. The CDR3 loop spans 14 amino acids. The DNA of the CDR3 is TGTGCCAGCAGCTTAGAGGGGGATAACACTGAAGCTTTCTTT. Protein sequence: CASSLEGDNTEAFF.

This clone was observed a single time. This chain joins TRBV28 and TRBJ2-3; no clear D. The CDR3 spans 15 residues. The germline gives CDR1 MDHEN, CDR2 SYDVKM. The germline V and J ends were trimmed by 4 bases and 4 bases, with 15 bases remaining between them. The CDR3 coding sequence is TGTGCCAGCAGTTCCCAGAAAATGGCGGCAGATACGCAGTATTTT. Its translation: CASSSQKMAADTQYF. The whole variable domain, remainder taken from reference TRBV28 and TRBJ2-3, is DVKVTQSSRYLVKRTGEKVFLECVQDMDHENMFWYRQDPGLGLRLIYFSYDVKMKEKGDIPEGYSVSREKKERFSLILESASTNQTSMYLCASSSQKMAADTQYFGPGTRLTVL.

The chain has TRBV7-9 and TRBJ1-1; D is possibly TRBD1 (5 bases). The V gene's germline CDR1 is SEHNR and CDR2 FQNEAQ (reference sequence). Between the trimmed V and J ends, which lost 2 bases and 3 bases, there was a span of 13 bases. The length of the CDR3 is 15 residues. CDR3 sequence (DNA): TGTGCCAGCAGCTTACTCCGGCAGGGCTACACTGAAGCTTTCTTT. This codes for CASSLLRQGYTEAFF.

This rearrangement joins TRBV4-1 to TRBJ2-4, with 12 bases lining up with TRBD1. Per the germline V gene, CDR1 is MGHRA and CDR2 is YSYEKL. The length of the CDR3 is 18 residues. The V and J ends lost 1 base and 3 bases, in that order; junction bases with no gene match: 7. The CDR3 protein is CASSQGGGQGAYKNIQYF. The CDR3 DNA sequence: TGCGCCAGCAGCCAAGGGGGGGGACAGGGGGCTTACAAAAACATTCAGTACTTC.